These 24 T cell receptor beta chains originate from one sample sequenced in a study of blood T cell repertoires in COVID-19. Method: immunoSEQ multiplex PCR; TCRdb's copy keeps in-frame clones and lacks some. The profile shows 300,000 or so clones, over 75% of them singletons. The sample consisted of peripheral blood. These receptors originate from a woman between 50 and 59 years old who had recovered from COVID-19.

The chain employs TRBV4-3 and TRBJ1-5, with 7 bases identical to TRBD1. The CDR3 sequence is 15 residues long. V lost 0 bases to trimming and J lost 5 bases; unmatched junction nucleotides: 4. Germline-derived CDR1 and CDR2 are LGHNA and YSLEER. This CDR3 reads CASSQDIQGDQPQHF. The DNA of the CDR3 is TGCGCCAGCAGCCAAGATATCCAGGGGGATCAGCCCCAGCATTTT.

V gene TRBV28 combines with J gene TRBJ2-7; 11 bases are a match to TRBD2. This CDR3 has 15 amino acids. The ends lost 3 bases at V and 0 bases at J; junction bases unmatched: 1. Germline V gene sequence: CDR1 MDHEN, CDR2 SYDVKM. This CDR3 reads CASSFSGGDSYEQYF. DNA for the CDR3: TGTGCCAGCAGTTTTAGCGGGGGGGACTCCTACGAGCAGTACTTC. Complete variable domain (other parts from reference TRBV28 and TRBJ2-7): DVKVTQSSRYLVKRTGEKVFLECVQDMDHENMFWYRQDPGLGLRLIYFSYDVKMKEKGDIPEGYSVSREKKERFSLILESASTNQTSMYLCASSFSGGDSYEQYFGPGTRLTVT.

The chain links TRBV6-5 to TRBJ2-5, with D perhaps matching TRBD1 (8 bases). Trimming pared 2 bases from V and 4 bases from J, leaving 14 bases between. This CDR3 comprises 15 residues. Germline V CDR1 and CDR2: MNHEY, SVGAGI. In DNA form, the CDR3 reads TGTGCCAGCAGTTACGTACAGGGGGAGGGAGAGACCCAGTACTTC. Encoded protein: CASSYVQGEGETQYF.

V is TRBV11-2 and J is TRBJ2-1; D may be TRBD1 (5 bases). The length of the CDR3 is 15 residues. Trimming took off 5 bases at V and 8 bases at J, with 19 bases between the two ends. Germline CDR1 and CDR2: SGHAT and FQNNGV. In nucleotides, the CDR3 is TGTGCCAGCAGCCCCCAGCTGGGGCTAGTGGATGAGCAGTTCTTC. Protein product: CASSPQLGLVDEQFF.

In its sample, this clone was seen a few times. The chain employs TRBV2 and TRBJ1-6; D remains ambiguous. This CDR3 is built from 16 residues. V was shortened by 0 bases and J by 11 bases, with 17 bases between the two germline ends. Germline V gene sequence: CDR1 SNHLY, CDR2 FYNNEI. For the CDR3, the DNA is TGTGCCAGCAGTGAAGCGGAGGGTTTGAGCGGCGCACCCCTCCACTTT. Translating gives CASSEAEGLSGAPLHF.

A few counts support this clone. The chain recombines TRBV7-2 with TRBJ1-1, with D unresolved. V shed 4 bases and J shed 6 bases, with 15 bases lying between them. The CDR3 consists of 14 residues. The germline gives CDR1 SGHTA, CDR2 FQGNSA. CDR3 amino acids: CASSSAVPPPEAFF. DNA for the CDR3: TGTGCCAGCAGCTCGGCGGTACCCCCTCCTGAAGCTTTCTTT. The variable domain in full, with the rest retrieved from reference TRBV7-2 and TRBJ1-1, is GAGVSQSPSNKVTEKGKDVELRCDPISGHTALYWYRQSLGQGLEFLIYFQGNSAPDKSGLPSDRFSAERTGGSVSTLTIQRTQQEDSAVYLCASSSAVPPPEAFFGQGTRLTVV.

This sequence joins TRBV6-5 and TRBJ1-6, with D hard to call. In germline, CDR1 is MNHEY, CDR2 SVGAGI. The CDR3 is 14 residues long. V was pared by 6 bases and J by 7 bases, with 13 bases between. The CDR3 bases are TGTGCCAGCAGCTTGGACTTTCCGAATTCACCCCTCCACTTT. Protein product: CASSLDFPNSPLHF.

The V gene is TRBV6-1, the J gene TRBJ2-7; D not resolved. This CDR3 contains 11 residues. V lost 3 bases to trimming and J lost 3 bases, with 3 bases between them. Germline loops: CDR1 MNHNS, CDR2 SASEGT. CDR3 in amino acids: CASSDNYEQYF. Here the CDR3 DNA reads TGTGCCAGCAGTGACAACTACGAGCAGTACTTC.

In DNA, the CDR3 is TGTGCCAGCAGCCAAGATAGGAGTAGCGGGAGGCTAATTGAGCAGTTCTTC. Protein product: CASSQDRSSGRLIEQFF. This rearrangement joins TRBV4-2 to TRBJ2-1; 10 bases map to TRBD2. V lost 0 bases and J lost 9; bases outside the gene matches: 11. Germline-derived CDR1 and CDR2 are LGHNA and YNFKEQ. This CDR3 has 17 amino acids.

The chain recombines TRBV4-3 with TRBJ1-5, with a possible D match to TRBD1 (5 bases). Per the germline V gene, CDR1 is LGHNA and CDR2 is YSLEER. This CDR3 contains 13 residues. V lost 3 bases and J lost 7, with 10 bases in between. In nucleotides, the CDR3 is TGCGCCAGCAGCCAGAAGCGGGGGCAGCCCCAGCATTTT. It is translated as CASSQKRGQPQHF.

The CDR3 spells CASSLIRGGYTF. In DNA, the CDR3 is TGTGCCAGCAGTTTAATCCGCGGCGGCTACACCTTC. V is TRBV12-3 or TRBV12-4 and J is TRBJ1-2; D unclear. The CDR3 sequence is 12 residues long. Trimming shortened V by 2 bases and J by 8 bases, and 9 bases separated the two germline ends.

This chain joins TRBV19 and TRBJ1-3; no clear D. Trimming pared 7 bases from V and 2 bases from J, leaving 9 bases between. The CDR3 consists of 13 residues. Germline-derived CDR1 and CDR2 are LNHDA and SQIVND (reference sequence). The CDR3 DNA sequence: TGTGCCAGTATCCCAGAGGCTGGAAACACCATATATTTT. Its translation is CASIPEAGNTIYF.

The chain uses TRBV18 and TRBJ1-1; TRBD1 agrees at 10 bases. Germline loops: CDR1 KGHSH, CDR2 LQKENI. J lost 5 bases, V lost 5 bases, and 5 bases had no gene match. The CDR3 contains 14 residues. CDR3 region: CASSGQGVVTEAFF. CDR3 sequence (DNA): TGTGCCAGCTCAGGACAGGGGGTGGTTACTGAAGCTTTCTTT.

The gene calls are TRBV6-5 and TRBJ2-7; D is possibly TRBD1 (7 bases). The CDR3 extends over 15 amino acids. V shed 3 bases and J shed 5 bases, with 17 bases lying between them. The germline gives CDR1 MNHEY, CDR2 SVGAGI. The CDR3 region has the DNA TGTGCCAGCAGTTATGGGGGGACAGTTTCGAACGAGCAGTACTTC. This encodes CASSYGGTVSNEQYF.

A few counts support this clone. The chain combines TRBV19 with TRBJ1-2, with D maybe TRBD1 (6 bases). The V and J ends lost 4 bases and 5 bases respectively, with 11 bases between them. Germline values: CDR1 LNHDA, CDR2 SQIVND (reference sequence). The CDR3 runs to 13 residues. CDR3 loop: CASSTQGKYGYTF. The CDR3 DNA sequence: TGTGCCAGTAGTACCCAGGGGAAATATGGCTACACCTTC.

The DNA for the CDR3 is TGTGCCAGCAGTTACTTGGGGGCTCCCAATCAGCCCCAGCATTTT. Translated: CASSYLGAPNQPQHF. This chain joins TRBV6-2 or TRBV6-3 and TRBJ1-5; possible D gene TRBD1, 6 bases. The CDR3 contains 15 residues. The V and J ends lost 1 base and 3 bases respectively, with 10 bases between them. The germline CDR1 and CDR2 sequences are MNHEY and SVGEGT.

The chain uses TRBV10-3 and TRBJ2-7, with TRBD2 matching over 15 bases. Germline V gives CDR1 ENHRY, CDR2 SYGVKD. The junction had 6 bases not matched to a gene; V was cut back by 6 bases and J by 3 bases. This CDR3 has 16 residues. CDR3 nucleotides: TGTGCCATCAGGGCCGGACTAGCGGGAGGGAGCTACGAGCAGTACTTC. Its translation is CAIRAGLAGGSYEQYF.

The table lists this clone with a count of one. The chain joins TRBV15 to TRBJ2-7, with D perhaps matching TRBD1 (5 bases). With 4 bases removed from V and 4 bases from J, the gap between germline ends came to 11 bases. The CDR3 sequence is 13 residues long. Germline CDR1 reads LNHNV; CDR2 reads YYDKDF (reference sequence). The CDR3 region has the DNA TGTGCCACCAGCAAATACAGGCCATACGAGCAGTACTTC. This sequence encodes CATSKYRPYEQYF.

Written as DNA, the CDR3 is TGCAGCGTAATGTCCAGGGTTTCTGGGGCCAACGTCCTGACTTTC. Translation gives CSVMSRVSGANVLTF. The chain couples TRBV29-1 to TRBJ2-6; possibly TRBD1 for D (5 bases). Looked up from germline, CDR1 is SQVTM and CDR2 is ANQGSEA. This CDR3 region has 15 residues. Trimming cost V 6 bases and J 1 base, with 13 bases left between them.

The V gene is TRBV12-3 or TRBV12-4, the J gene TRBJ2-7; D perhaps matches TRBD2 (6 bases). The CDR3 loop spans 12 amino acids. V was clipped by 4 bases and J by 5 bases, with 9 bases between them. Here the CDR3 DNA reads TGTGCCAGCAGTTGGGGGACTGACGAGCAGTACTTC. Protein: CASSWGTDEQYF.

The chain has TRBV10-1 and TRBJ2-5, with TRBD2 matching over 7 bases. Trimming cost V 5 bases and J 7 bases; bases outside gene matches: 4. CDR3 size: 12 residues. Germline V gene lookup returns CDR1 WNHNN and CDR2 SYGVQD (reference sequence). The CDR3 bases are TGCGCCAGCAGTCTCGGGGAGGGGACCCAGTACTTC. Translation: CASSLGEGTQYF.

The CDR3 loop reads CASSQGLAGHNEQFF. CDR3 in DNA: TGCGCCAGCAGCCAAGGACTAGCTGGGCACAATGAGCAGTTCTTC. The chain recombines TRBV4-3 with TRBJ2-1; 7 nucleotides align to TRBD2. The V gene end was trimmed by 1 base and the J gene end by 5 bases; junction bases not matched to a gene: 5. CDR1 is LGHNA and CDR2 is YSLEER in the germline V gene. The CDR3 covers 15 residues.

The chain is built from TRBV7-6 and TRBJ2-5; TRBD2 is a possible D gene (5 bases). Germline CDR1 is SGHVS and CDR2 is FNYEAQ. V lost 0 bases and J lost 1, with 9 bases in between. The CDR3 consists of 15 residues. As DNA, the CDR3 is TGTGCCAGCAGCTTAGCGAGGGTAGGCCAAGAGACCCAGTACTTC. This codes for CASSLARVGQETQYF.

The rearrangement uses TRBV6-5 and TRBJ1-5; TRBD1 matches 7 bases. V shed 6 bases, J shed 1 base, and the junction held 3 bases outside the gene matches. The CDR3 totals 14 residues. The germline V gene has CDR1 MNHEY and CDR2 SVGAGI. The CDR3 is CASRETGSNQPQHF. CDR3 bases: TGTGCCAGCAGGGAGACAGGGAGCAATCAGCCCCAGCATTTT.